This T cell receptor (beta chain) was sequenced during a study of OX40 agonist ivuxolimab in advanced cancers. Across the whole study: Patients were dosed with the agonistic anti-OX40 (CD134) antibody ivuxolimab.

If patients had autoimmune disease history or systemic immunosuppression, they were excluded. Notes on the study in general: Expanded clones belonging to CD8+ T cells outnumbered, on average, those of CD4+. Partly responding patients at 0.1-3.0 mg/kg showed some of the smallest clonal expansion.

Germline CDR1 reads SGHKS; CDR2 reads YYEKEE (reference sequence). The CDR3 loop spans 15 amino acids. V was clipped by 2 bases and J by 5 bases, with 14 bases between them. Profiled with immunoSEQ multiplex PCR; TCRdb holds only in-frame clones, not every one. The sample records roughly 32,000 clones, around 83% being singletons. As regards this clone: Its antigen remains unidentified.

This clonotype originated in an adult with an advanced solid tumor such as melanoma, head and neck, liver or kidney cancer. The chain uses TRBV5-5 and TRBJ1-5; D is possibly TRBD1 (5 bases). The sample in question was CD4+ or CD8+ T cells sorted from blood, obtained in a trial of the OX40 agonist ivuxolimab. The CDR3 DNA reads as TGTGCCAGCAGCTTCACAGGAGGGCCCCATCAGCCCCAGCATTTT. The encoded protein is CASSFTGGPHQPQHF.